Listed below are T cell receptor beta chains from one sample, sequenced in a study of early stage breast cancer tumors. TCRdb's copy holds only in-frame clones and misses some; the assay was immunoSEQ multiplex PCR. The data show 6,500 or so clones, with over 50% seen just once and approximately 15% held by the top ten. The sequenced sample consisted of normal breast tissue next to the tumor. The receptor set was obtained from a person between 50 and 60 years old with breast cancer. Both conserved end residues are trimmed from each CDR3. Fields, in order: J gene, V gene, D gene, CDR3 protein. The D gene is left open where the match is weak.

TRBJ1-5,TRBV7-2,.,ASSPGIDGPAWYQPQH
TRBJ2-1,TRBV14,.,ASSLGAGGTADEQF
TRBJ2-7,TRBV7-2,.,ASSEKYEQY
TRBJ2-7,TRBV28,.,ASSAGQPYEQY
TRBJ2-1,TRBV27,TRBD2,ASSLRPPGLGGYNEQF
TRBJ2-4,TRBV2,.,ASSEVRGGRTAKNIQY
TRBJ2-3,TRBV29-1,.,SVVGQAPADTQY
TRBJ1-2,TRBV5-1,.,ASSVDLNYGYT
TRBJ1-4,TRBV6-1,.,ASTQEPNEKLF
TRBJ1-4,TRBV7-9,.,ASSFQNANEKLF
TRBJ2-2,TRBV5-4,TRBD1,ASTPGQGRNTGELF
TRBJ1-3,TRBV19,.,ASRRGSSGNTIY
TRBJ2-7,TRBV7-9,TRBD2,ASSSGLAVYEQY
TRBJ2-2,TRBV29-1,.,SVETGPDSGGELF
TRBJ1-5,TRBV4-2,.,ASSQDRAGVAPQH
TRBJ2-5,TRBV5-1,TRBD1,ASSVGDSRQETQY
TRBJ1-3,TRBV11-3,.,ASSSGQSTGNTIY
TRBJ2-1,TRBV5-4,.,ASSLRRGLSYNEQF
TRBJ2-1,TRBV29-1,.,SVTARTYNEQF
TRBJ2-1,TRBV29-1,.,SVVSNEQF
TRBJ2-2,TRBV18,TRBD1,ASSRGTGGLTGELF
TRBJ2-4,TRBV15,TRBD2,ATSRDYRGGDIQY
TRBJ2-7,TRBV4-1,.,ASSQGELAREQY
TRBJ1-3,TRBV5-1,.,ASSETGWDGNTIY
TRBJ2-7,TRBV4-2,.,ASSLKLTGGEQY
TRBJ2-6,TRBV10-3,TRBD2,AISESGGYSGANVLT
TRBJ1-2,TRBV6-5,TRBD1,ASSYSGTGPGYT
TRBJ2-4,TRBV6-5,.,ASSYEGTGIQY
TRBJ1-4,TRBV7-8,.,ASSPTWQTNEKLF
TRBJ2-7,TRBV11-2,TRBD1,ASSLDRGPWGEQY
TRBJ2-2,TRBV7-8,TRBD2,ASSPRTSGWNTGELF
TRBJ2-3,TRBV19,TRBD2,ASSPSGRGSDTQY
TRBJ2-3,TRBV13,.,ASSGAGADTQY
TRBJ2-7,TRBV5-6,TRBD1,ASSWQGDRGHREQY
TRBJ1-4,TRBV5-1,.,ASRDTLATNEKLF
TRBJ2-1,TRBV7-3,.,ASSIQRSNEQF
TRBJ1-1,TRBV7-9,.,ASESGMNTEAF
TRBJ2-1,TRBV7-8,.,ASSLRWGLNNEQF
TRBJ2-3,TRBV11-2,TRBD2,ASSFFLKTSGKWGDTQY
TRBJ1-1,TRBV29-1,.,SAISRGGSSNTEAF
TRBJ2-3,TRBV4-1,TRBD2,ASSQGVAGNTDTQY
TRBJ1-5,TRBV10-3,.,AISDRTEYQPQH
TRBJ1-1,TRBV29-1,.,SVEALNNGPNTEAF
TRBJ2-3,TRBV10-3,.,AISESRENTQY
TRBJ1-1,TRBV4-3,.,ASSHTNRVNTEAF
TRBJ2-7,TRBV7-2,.,ASSLGQVGGQY
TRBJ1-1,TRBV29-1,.,SVVGWASEAF
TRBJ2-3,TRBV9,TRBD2,ASSVAGGSPRQY
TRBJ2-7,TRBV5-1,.,ASSVNRAHEQY
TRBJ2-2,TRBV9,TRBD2,ASSSTLAGAGPGELF
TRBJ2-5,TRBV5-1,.,ASSLGDGWTQY
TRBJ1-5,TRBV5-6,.,ASSVGLTFNQPQH
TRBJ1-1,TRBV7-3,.,ASSLMIDTEAF
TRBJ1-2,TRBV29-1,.,SVEKGLTNYGYT
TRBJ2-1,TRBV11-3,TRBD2,ASSRGTSGEQF
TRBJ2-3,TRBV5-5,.,ASSPDYLTDTQY
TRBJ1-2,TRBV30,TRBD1,AWRLPQGGINYGYT
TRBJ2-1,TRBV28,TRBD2,ASSSALAGEDNEQF
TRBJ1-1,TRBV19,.,ASSHRAVRSTEAF